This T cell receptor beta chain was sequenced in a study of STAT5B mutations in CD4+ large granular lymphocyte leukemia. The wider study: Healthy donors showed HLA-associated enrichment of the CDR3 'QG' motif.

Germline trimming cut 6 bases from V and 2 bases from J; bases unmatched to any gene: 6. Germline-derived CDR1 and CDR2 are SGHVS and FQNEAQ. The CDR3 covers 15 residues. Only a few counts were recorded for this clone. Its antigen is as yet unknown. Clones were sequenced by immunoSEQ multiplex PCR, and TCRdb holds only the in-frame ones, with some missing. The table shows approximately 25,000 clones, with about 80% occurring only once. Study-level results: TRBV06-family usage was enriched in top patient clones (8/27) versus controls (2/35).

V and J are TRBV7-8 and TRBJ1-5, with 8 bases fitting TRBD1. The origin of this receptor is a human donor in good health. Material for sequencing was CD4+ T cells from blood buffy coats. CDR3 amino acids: CASRQDRARNQPQHF. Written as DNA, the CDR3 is TGTGCCAGCAGACAGGACAGGGCCCGCAATCAGCCCCAGCATTTT.